A single T cell receptor (beta chain) is shown here with its context. This clonotype was seen many times. No antigen is known for it. Base-call qualities are not available, and no considerably larger clone is one nucleotide away. The sample originates from a study of read filtering for tumor transcriptome and immune sequencing (dated by TCRdb to 2018 to 2020). Background on the whole study: The cohort had fewer than 20 male and approximately 15 female patients with a mean age of about 70 years, ranging from roughly 40 to 90. Whole-transcriptome libraries were prepared with the TruSeq RNA Access Library Prep Kit after DNase treatment. By revised international staging, 8 patients were R-ISS I, fewer than 20 were R-ISS II and over five were R-ISS III. A main aim was a read-filtering strategy for immune repertoire data, specifically whether clonotypes supported by a single read should be removed. Per sample, about 4 to 11 million TCR-region mapped reads were obtained with IR-seq, compared with only about 80 to 1,400 with RNA-seq. TCR repertoires obtained by targeted immune repertoire sequencing and by bulk whole-transcriptome sequencing performed on the same bone marrow samples were compared.

Each patient had bone marrow sampled at the time of active disease. Bone marrow mononuclear cells were isolated by Ficoll-Hypaque density gradient centrifugation. Myeloma plasma cells were removed and CD138-negative cells were obtained by negative selection following labeling with CD138 magnetic microbeads on a MACS separator. Flow cytometry on an Attune NxT with CD138 antibodies was used to check the purity of the isolated cells. TRIzol reagent was used to extract total RNA, which was then quantified with a NanoDrop spectrophotometer. Paired RNA-seq and IR-seq were performed on the CD138-negative bone marrow sample of each patient. TCR libraries were built from about 370 ng RNA with the Immunoverse kit, using molecular barcoded adaptors covering alpha/delta and beta/gamma chains. The same RNA used for transcriptome sequencing was used for TCR library preparation. An Illumina HiSeq 4000 with 2 x 150 cycles was used to sequence the TCR libraries. For the original study's pipeline: TCR reads were aligned to human V, D, J and C references and assembled into CDR3 clonotypes with MiXCR, including quality filtering and error correction. The tcR package in R was used for analysis of clonotype counts and gene usage diversity. For inspection of raw mapping reads, RNA-seq reads were mapped by STAR aligner version 2.5.3a onto GRCh37 of the human genome. To test how sequencing depth affects detected clonotypes, IR-seq fastq files were randomly downsampled with Seqtk 1.3. TCRdb redid the processing of the public reads, applying fastp at Q25 and MiXCR, and retained in-frame beta chains. Rows are unified per CDR3 protein, each entry keeping the most common DNA and genes. The V and J calls shown here were made by TCRdb, not taken from the authors' results. Counted in this sample were 40,000 to 50,000 distinct CDR3 sequences; 13% of them appeared once. The ten biggest clones cover approximately 30% of the sample.

General conclusions and limits of the study: Compared with RNA-seq, IR-seq captured clonotypes at much greater depth and more reliably, and a smaller IR-seq throughput was enough to identify most of the shared clonotypes. The correlation between IR-seq and RNA-seq shared clonotype proportions rose when single-read clonotypes were removed. In IR-seq, roughly four fifths of clonotypes but approximately 3.2% of total reads were represented by single-read clonotypes, whereas in RNA-seq, 74.6% of clonotypes and about 46% of reads were represented by single-read clonotypes. The sorted CD138-negative fraction was not purified T cells but a mixed bone marrow immune population.

This clonotype was obtained from a donor at least 40 years old with multiple myeloma. Sequencing was done on a sample of a population of CD138-negative cells sorted from bone marrow. The meaning of the sample's cell subset or site label: bone marrow mononuclear cells depleted of CD138+ plasma/myeloma cells by negative magnetic selection.

Here the CDR3 is given as CASSLGLARDEQFF. The DNA sequence is as follows: TGTGCCAGCAGCTTAGGACTAGCGCGCGATGAGCAGTTCTTC. The receptor chain draws on TRBV11-3 and TRBJ2-1, with 8 bases matching TRBD2. Reading the germline V gene gives CDR1 SGHNT and CDR2 YENEEA. Clipping removes 1 base from V and 8 bases from J, with 4 as the unmatched junction base count. Spanning cysteine to phenylalanine, the CDR3 consists of 14 amino acids. The entry retains the CDR3 DNA only, 42 bases that are in frame from base 1.